This T cell receptor (beta chain) comes out of a study of blood T cell repertoires in COVID-19. CDR3 length equals 16 residues. V dropped 4 bases and J dropped 2 bases, with 17 bases sitting between them. From germline, CDR1 is SEHNR and CDR2 FQNEAQ (reference sequence). Authors' processing steps: Nucleated cell counts were estimated from reference gene primer amplification. Profiled with immunoSEQ multiplex PCR; TCRdb holds only in-frame clones, not every one. That table supplies the V and J calls and clone size; D and trimming were determined from the DNA. The data show roughly 70,000 clones, with around 92% seen just once and approximately 1.3% held by the top ten. This clone has only one observation.

This clonotype was obtained from a man in his sixties with acute or convalescent COVID-19. This chain links TRBV7-9 with TRBJ1-1, with a tentative D call TRBD1 (5 bases). Input material: peripheral blood. The CDR3 region is CASSSPPGQPNTEAFF. The CDR3 coding sequence is TGTGCCAGCAGCTCACCTCCAGGGCAGCCAAACACTGAAGCTTTCTTT.